One and the same sample provided the 5 T cell receptor beta chains below, sequenced in a study of blood T cell repertoires in COVID-19. Clones were read by immunoSEQ multiplex PCR, and TCRdb kept only the in-frame ones, dropping some. Among more than 100,000 clones listed, roughly 88% were seen once. The specimen was peripheral blood. The receptors originated from a man in his forties with acute or convalescent COVID-19.

The rearrangement links TRBV25-1 to TRBJ2-5, with a weak D call TRBD2 (5 bases). The CDR3 totals 13 residues. Trimming removed 4 bases from V and 4 bases from J, with 10 bases in between. CDR1 is MGHDK, CDR2 SYGVNS, per germline. The CDR3: CASSATGIETQYF. The CDR3 DNA reads TGTGCCAGCAGTGCCACGGGGATAGAGACCCAGTACTTC.

V gene TRBV12-3 or TRBV12-4 combines with J gene TRBJ2-3; no clear D gene. The CDR3 is 13 amino acids. Trimming pared 3 bases from V and 3 bases from J, leaving 7 bases between. The CDR3 is CASSFLATDTQYF. CDR3 nucleotide sequence: TGTGCCAGCAGTTTTCTGGCTACAGATACGCAGTATTTT.

This clone was seen a handful of times. The V gene is TRBV2, the J gene TRBJ1-5; TRBD1 is a possible D gene (6 bases). Per the germline V gene, CDR1 is SNHLY and CDR2 is FYNNEI. Trimming stripped 3 bases from V and 3 bases from J, with 12 bases between. This CDR3 spans 15 amino acids. The chain's CDR3 is CASSESGAYNQPQHF. DNA of the CDR3: TGTGCCAGCAGTGAGTCAGGGGCCTACAATCAGCCCCAGCATTTT.

In its sample, this clone was seen a few times. The chain carries TRBV5-1 and TRBJ1-1; TRBD1 is a possible D gene (5 bases). Trimming took 1 base from V and 4 from J, leaving 14 bases between them. Per germline, CDR1 SGHRS and CDR2 YFSETQ. This CDR3 spans 15 amino acids. CDR3 nucleotide sequence: TGCGCCAGCAGCTTGAGTGTTCCAGGGTTCACTGAAGCTTTCTTT. This encodes CASSLSVPGFTEAFF.

The V gene is TRBV7-9, the J gene TRBJ1-4; possible D gene TRBD1, 6 bases. The CDR3 consists of 14 residues. V was shortened by 3 bases and J by 8 bases, with 13 bases between the two germline ends. Germline CDR1 is SEHNR and CDR2 is FQNEAQ (reference sequence). The CDR3 loop is CASSFTGIGEKLFF. DNA of the CDR3: TGTGCCAGCAGCTTTACAGGGATAGGGGAAAAACTGTTTTTT.